The 6 T cell receptor beta chains presented below share a single source sample, sequenced in a study of cytomegalovirus exposure and HLA in healthy donors. PCR used 60 Vbeta primers and 13 Jbeta primers. Method: immunoSEQ multiplex PCR; TCRdb's copy keeps in-frame clones and lacks some. This sample contains just over 80,000 clones. Sample: PBMCs. These receptors all come from a woman aged 25 to 39 in good health and CMV-seronegative.

The chain links TRBV5-4 to TRBJ2-7; 13 bases align to TRBD2. CDR3 length: 16 residues. CDR1 is SGHNT, CDR2 YYREEE, per germline (reference sequence). V shed 3 bases and J 2 bases; nucleotides not matched to a gene: 5. The CDR3 sequence is CASSSGLAGHAYEQYF. The CDR3 bases are TGTGCCAGCAGCTCGGGACTAGCGGGGCACGCCTACGAGCAGTACTTC.

The chain uses TRBV6-1 and TRBJ2-7; TRBD2 matches at 9 bases. This CDR3 region has 15 residues. Germline V gene sequence: CDR1 MNHNS, CDR2 SASEGT. J lost 0 bases, V lost 7 bases, and 7 bases had no gene match. For the CDR3, the DNA is TGTGCCAGCATTGATAGCGGGGGCCTCTCCTACGAGCAGTACTTC. This encodes CASIDSGGLSYEQYF.

The chain has TRBV9 and TRBJ2-7; tentatively, D is TRBD2 (5 bases). The CDR3 is made up of 15 amino acids. Per germline, CDR1 SGDLS and CDR2 YYNGEE. V lost 4 bases, J lost 6 bases, and 20 bases lay in between. CDR3 nucleotide sequence: TGTGCCAGCAGCTCTCAACCTACCGGGGTCTTCGAGCAGTACTTC. Translating it yields CASSSQPTGVFEQYF.

This chain uses TRBV19 with TRBJ2-1; TRBD2 agrees at 10 bases. The CDR3 loop spans 15 amino acids. Germline loops: CDR1 LNHDA, CDR2 SQIVND (reference sequence). J lost 7 bases, V lost 2 bases, and 5 bases had no gene match. The CDR3 DNA sequence: TGTGCCAGTAGTATACTAGCGGGAGTAGGTAATGAGCAGTTCTTC. Translated, it gives CASSILAGVGNEQFF.

Note on this clone: At one end the junction does not follow the germline gene, possibly because of a read error. The chain combines TRBV7-7 with TRBJ2-5; 11 bases map to TRBD1. The CDR3 runs 15 residues. Germline values: CDR1 SSHAT, CDR2 FNYEAQ (reference sequence). The CDR3 is CASSRGQGARETQYF. The DNA for the CDR3 is TGTGCTAGCAGCCGAGGACAGGGGGCGCGAGAGACCCAGTACTTC.

This chain connects TRBV2 to TRBJ2-6; the D is unclear. This CDR3 contains 14 residues. V was cut by 6 bases and J by 2 bases, with 8 bases left in between. Germline loops: CDR1 SNHLY, CDR2 FYNNEI. The CDR3 protein is CASRPGPGANVLTF. Here the CDR3 DNA reads TGTGCCAGCAGGCCCGGTCCTGGGGCCAACGTCCTGACTTTC.